This TCR beta chain was obtained from a study of blood T cell repertoires in COVID-19. Overall study context: Acute-phase and convalescent COVID-19 samples originated in the United States, Italy and Spain. Sources were T cells, B-cell-depleted T cells, or PBMCs; the material itself was cDNA or gDNA.

Trimming stripped 4 bases from V and 1 base from J, with 10 bases between. The germline V gene encodes CDR1 LGHDT and CDR2 YNNKEL (reference sequence). The CDR3 totals 14 residues. Source study methods: From reference gene primer amplification, estimates of nucleated cell counts were derived. Here immunoSEQ multiplex PCR was the method, and the copy in TCRdb shows in-frame clones only, minus some. D and trimming were read from the DNA, whereas the V and J calls and clone size are those reported in that table. The sample carries approximately 120,000 clones, roughly 82% recorded once. The chain uses TRBV3-1 (or the pseudogene TRBV3-2) and TRBJ1-1; D not certain. The receptor's source is an elderly woman with active or convalescent COVID-19. The sequencing sample was made of peripheral blood. The CDR3 reads CASSPTTPNTEAFF. The CDR3, as DNA: TGTGCCAGCAGCCCCACCACACCGAACACTGAAGCTTTCTTT.